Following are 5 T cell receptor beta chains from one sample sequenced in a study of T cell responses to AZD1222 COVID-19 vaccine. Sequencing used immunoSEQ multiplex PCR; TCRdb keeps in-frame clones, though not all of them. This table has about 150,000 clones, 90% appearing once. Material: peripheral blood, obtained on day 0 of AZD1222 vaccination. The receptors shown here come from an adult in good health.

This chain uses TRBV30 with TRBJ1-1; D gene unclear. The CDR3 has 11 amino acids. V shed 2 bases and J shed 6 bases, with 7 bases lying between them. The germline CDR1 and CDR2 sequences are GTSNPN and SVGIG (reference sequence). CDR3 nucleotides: TGTGCCTGGAGTTGGCTATCTGAAGCTTTCTTT. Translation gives CAWSWLSEAFF.

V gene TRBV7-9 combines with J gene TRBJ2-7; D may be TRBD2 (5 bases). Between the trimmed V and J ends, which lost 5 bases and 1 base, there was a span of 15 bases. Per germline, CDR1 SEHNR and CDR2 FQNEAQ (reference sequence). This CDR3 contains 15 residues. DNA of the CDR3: TGTGCCAGCAGCCCCGAGGGTAGCCGGTCCTACGAGCAGTACTTC. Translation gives CASSPEGSRSYEQYF. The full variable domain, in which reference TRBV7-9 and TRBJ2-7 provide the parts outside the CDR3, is DTGVSQNPRHKITKRGQNVTFRCDPISEHNRLYWYRQTLGQGPEFLTYFQNEAQLEKSRLLSDRFSAERPKGSFSTLEIQRTEQGDSAMYLCASSPEGSRSYEQYFGPGTRLTVT.

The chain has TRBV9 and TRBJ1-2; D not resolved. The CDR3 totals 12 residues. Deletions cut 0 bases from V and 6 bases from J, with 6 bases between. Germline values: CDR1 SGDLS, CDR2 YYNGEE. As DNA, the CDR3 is TGTGCCAGCAGCGTAGCCTCAGATGGCTACACCTTC. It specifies CASSVASDGYTF.

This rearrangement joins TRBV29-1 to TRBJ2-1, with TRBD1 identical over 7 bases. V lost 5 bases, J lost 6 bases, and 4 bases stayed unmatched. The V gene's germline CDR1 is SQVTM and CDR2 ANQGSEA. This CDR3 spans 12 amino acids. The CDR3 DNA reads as TGCAGCGTTAGGGGACAGACCAATGAGCAGTTCTTC. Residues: CSVRGQTNEQFF.

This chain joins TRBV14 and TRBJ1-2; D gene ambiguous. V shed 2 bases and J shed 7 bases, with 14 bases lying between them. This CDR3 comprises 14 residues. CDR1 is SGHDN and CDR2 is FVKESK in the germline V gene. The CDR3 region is CASSQIERYVGYTF. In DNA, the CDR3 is TGTGCCAGCAGCCAAATAGAGCGATACGTTGGCTACACCTTC.